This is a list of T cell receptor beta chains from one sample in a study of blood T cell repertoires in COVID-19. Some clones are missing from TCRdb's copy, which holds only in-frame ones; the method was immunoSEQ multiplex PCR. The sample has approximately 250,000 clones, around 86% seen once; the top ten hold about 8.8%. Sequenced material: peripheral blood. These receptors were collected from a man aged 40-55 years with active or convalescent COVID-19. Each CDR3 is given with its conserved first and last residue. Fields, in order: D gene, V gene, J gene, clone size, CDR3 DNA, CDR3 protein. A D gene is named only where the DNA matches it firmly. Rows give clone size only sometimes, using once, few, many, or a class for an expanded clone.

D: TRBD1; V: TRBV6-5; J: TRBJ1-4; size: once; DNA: TGTGCCAGCAGTCCTGACAGGGGGGATGAAAAACTGTTTTTT; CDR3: CASSPDRGDEKLFF
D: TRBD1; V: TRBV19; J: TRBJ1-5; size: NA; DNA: TGTGCCAGTAGTCTCGGACAGGGTGGTCAGCCCCAGCATTTT; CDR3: CASSLGQGGQPQHF
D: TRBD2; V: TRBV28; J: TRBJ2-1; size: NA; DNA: TGTGCCAGCAGTACCCTGCAGCGGGGGCATCCCAATGAGCAGTTCTTC; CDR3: CASSTLQRGHPNEQFF
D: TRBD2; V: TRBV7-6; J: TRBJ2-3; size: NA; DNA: TGTGCCAGCAGCTTAGGGACTAGCGGGGGGGTCACAGATACGCAGTATTTT; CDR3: CASSLGTSGGVTDTQYF
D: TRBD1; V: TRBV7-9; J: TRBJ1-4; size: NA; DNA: TGTGCCAGCAGCCTGGGACAGGATAATGAAAAACTGTTTTTT; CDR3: CASSLGQDNEKLFF
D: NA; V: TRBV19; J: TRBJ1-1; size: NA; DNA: TGTGCCAGTAGTCAGGGTGAAGCTTTCTTT; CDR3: CASSQGEAFF
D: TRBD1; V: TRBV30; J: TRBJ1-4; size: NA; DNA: TGTGCCTGGAACAGGGGCGAAAAACTGTTTTTT; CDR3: CAWNRGEKLFF
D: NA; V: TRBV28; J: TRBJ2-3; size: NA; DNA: TGTGCCAGCAGGAATCCCAGGGGAGGCACAGATACGCAGTATTTT; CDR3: CASRNPRGGTDTQYF
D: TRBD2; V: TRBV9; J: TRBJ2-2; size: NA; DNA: TGTGCCAGCAGCCCGCGCGGAGCGGGAAGGACCGGGGAGCTGTTTTTT; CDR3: CASSPRGAGRTGELFF
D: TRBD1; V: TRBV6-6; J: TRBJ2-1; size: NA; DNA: TGTGCCAGCAGAGCCGGGACAGGGTCAGGGTGGGAGCAGTTCTTC; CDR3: CASRAGTGSGWEQFF
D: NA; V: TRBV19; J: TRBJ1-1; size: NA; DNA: TGTGCCAGTAGTATAGAAGCAGGGATCTTTGAAGCTTTCTTT; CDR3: CASSIEAGIFEAFF
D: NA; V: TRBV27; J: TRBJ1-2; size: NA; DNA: TGTGCCAGCAGTTTGACAAGGTCCAACTATGGCTACACCTTC; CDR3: CASSLTRSNYGYTF
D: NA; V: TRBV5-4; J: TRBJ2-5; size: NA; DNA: TGTGCCAGCAGATTCAGGGGTGGGGGAGAGACCCAGTACTTC; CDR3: CASRFRGGGETQYF
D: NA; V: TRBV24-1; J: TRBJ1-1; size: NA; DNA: TGTGCCACCAGTGGTCCGGGAAGGGACACTGAAGCTTTCTTT; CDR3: CATSGPGRDTEAFF
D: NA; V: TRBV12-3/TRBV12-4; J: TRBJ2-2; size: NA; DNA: TGTGCCAGCAGTCCGCCGGGGGGGGAGCTGTTTTTT; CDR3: CASSPPGGELFF
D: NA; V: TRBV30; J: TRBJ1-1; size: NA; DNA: TGTGCCTCATTCGCGGGGGGCTGGACTGAAGCTTTCTTT; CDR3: CASFAGGWTEAFF
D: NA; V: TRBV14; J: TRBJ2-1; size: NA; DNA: TGTGCCAGCAGCCAAGATATTTGGGAGTTCAATGAGCAGTTCTTC; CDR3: CASSQDIWEFNEQFF
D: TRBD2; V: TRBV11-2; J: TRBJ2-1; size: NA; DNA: TGTGCCAGCAGCCCCGCGTGGCTAGCGGGGACCAATGAGCAGTTCTTC; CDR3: CASSPAWLAGTNEQFF
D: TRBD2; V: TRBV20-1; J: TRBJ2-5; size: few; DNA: TGCAGTGCTAGTGGGTTTGGCGGGAGAACGGAGACCCAGTACTTC; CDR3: CSASGFGGRTETQYF
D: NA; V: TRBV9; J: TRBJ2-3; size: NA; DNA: TGTGCCAGCAGCGGGGGTACGGGGAACACAGATACGCAGTATTTT; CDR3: CASSGGTGNTDTQYF
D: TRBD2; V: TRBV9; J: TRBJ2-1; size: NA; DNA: TGTGCCAGCAGCGCCGCACATGGCGGGAGAAATGAGCAGTTCTTC; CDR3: CASSAAHGGRNEQFF
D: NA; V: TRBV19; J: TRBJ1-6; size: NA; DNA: TGTGCCAGTAGTCCCCGGACAGTTTTGACCTATAATTCACCCCTCCACTTT; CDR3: CASSPRTVLTYNSPLHF
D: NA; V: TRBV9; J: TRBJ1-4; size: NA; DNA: TGTGCCAGCAGCGTAGGGGAGGGATGGGGTGAAAAACTGTTTTTT; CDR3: CASSVGEGWGEKLFF
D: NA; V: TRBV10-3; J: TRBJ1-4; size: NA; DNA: TGTGCCATCAGTGAGTCTACAGGGACTAATGAAAAACTGTTTTTT; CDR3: CAISESTGTNEKLFF
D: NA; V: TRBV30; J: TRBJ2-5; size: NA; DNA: TGTGCCTGGGGCGAAAGGGTATCGATTAGGGGGACCCAGTACTTC; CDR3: CAWGERVSIRGTQYF
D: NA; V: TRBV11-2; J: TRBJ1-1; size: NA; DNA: TGTGCCAGCAGCTTAGATCCCTACGTTTATGGGCGCGATGAAGCTTTCTTT; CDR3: CASSLDPYVYGRDEAFF
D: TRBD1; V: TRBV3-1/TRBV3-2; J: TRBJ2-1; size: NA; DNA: TGTGCCAGCAGCCGGAACAGGGGGATTTACAATGAGCAGTTCTTC; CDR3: CASSRNRGIYNEQFF
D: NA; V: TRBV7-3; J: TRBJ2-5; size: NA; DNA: TGTGCCAGCAGCTCCGTAGGGGGAATGATGCGAGAGACCCAGTACTTC; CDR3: CASSSVGGMMRETQYF
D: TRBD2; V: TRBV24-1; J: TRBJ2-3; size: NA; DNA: TGTGCCACCAGTGACTGGGGACTAGCGGGGGCAGATACGCAGTATTTT; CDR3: CATSDWGLAGADTQYF
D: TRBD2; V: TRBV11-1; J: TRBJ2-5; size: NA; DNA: TGTTCATCCCAGCGGGGGAGCCAAGAGACCCAGTACTTC; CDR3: CSSQRGSQETQYF
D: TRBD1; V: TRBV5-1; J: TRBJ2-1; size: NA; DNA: TGCGCCAGCAGCTACCGGGACAGCAACTACAATGAGCAGTTCTTC; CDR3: CASSYRDSNYNEQFF
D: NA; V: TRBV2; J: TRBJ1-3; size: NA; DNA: TGTGCCAGCTCAGGACAGCGTGGAAACACCATATATTTT; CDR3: CASSGQRGNTIYF
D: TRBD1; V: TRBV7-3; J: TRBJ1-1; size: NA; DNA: TGTGCCAGCAGCTCACAGGGGGCAAACACTGAAGCTTTCTTT; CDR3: CASSSQGANTEAFF
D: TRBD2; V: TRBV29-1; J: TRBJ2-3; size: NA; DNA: TGCAGCTCACCCTCTAGCGGGAGGCTCTCCGGAGATACGCAGTATTTT; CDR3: CSSPSSGRLSGDTQYF
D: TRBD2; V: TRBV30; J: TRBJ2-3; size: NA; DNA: TGTGCCTGGTTTTCTTTCGGGAGGCGCACAGATACGCAGTATTTT; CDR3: CAWFSFGRRTDTQYF
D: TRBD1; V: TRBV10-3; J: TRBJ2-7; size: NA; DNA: TGTGCCATCAGTGGAGGGACAGGGATCGAGCAGTACTTC; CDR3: CAISGGTGIEQYF
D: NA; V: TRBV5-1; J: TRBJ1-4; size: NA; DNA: TGCGCCAGCAGCCCGTCGACAGCTCATAATGAAAAACTGTTTTTT; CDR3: CASSPSTAHNEKLFF
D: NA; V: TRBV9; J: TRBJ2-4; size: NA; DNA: TGTGCCAGCAGCGTGGACCGGCGGGGTGGCATTCAGTACTTC; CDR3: CASSVDRRGGIQYF
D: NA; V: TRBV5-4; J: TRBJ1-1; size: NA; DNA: TGTGCCAGCAGTGGCCAGGGCGGAAAGAATGAAGCTTTCTTT; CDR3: CASSGQGGKNEAFF
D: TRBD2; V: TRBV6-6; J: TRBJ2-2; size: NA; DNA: TGTGCCAGCCCTACCCAGCGGGGTGGAACCGGGGAGCTGTTTTTT; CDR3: CASPTQRGGTGELFF
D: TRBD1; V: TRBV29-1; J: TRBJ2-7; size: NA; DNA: TGCAGCGTTGAAGATGGGGACAGTTACGAGCAGTACTTC; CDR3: CSVEDGDSYEQYF
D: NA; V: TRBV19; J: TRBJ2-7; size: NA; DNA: TGTGCCAGTAGAGTGAGACAGGGAGGTTCCTACGAGCAGTACTTC; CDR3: CASRVRQGGSYEQYF
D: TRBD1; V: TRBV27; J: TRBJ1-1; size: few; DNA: TGTGCCAGCTATCGGGACAGGGCGGGGACTGAAGCTTTCTTT; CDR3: CASYRDRAGTEAFF
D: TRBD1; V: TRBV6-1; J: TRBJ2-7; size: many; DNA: TGTGCCAGCAGTGAAGGGACAGGGGGCCCCTACGAGCAGTACTTC; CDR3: CASSEGTGGPYEQYF
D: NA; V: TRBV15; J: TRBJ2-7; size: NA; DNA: TGTGCCACCAGCAGCAAACAGGAGATCTACGAGCAGTACTTC; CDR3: CATSSKQEIYEQYF
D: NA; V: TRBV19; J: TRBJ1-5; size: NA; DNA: TGTGCCAGTAGTATCGCCCCCCTGTCAGTGGGAGGCCAGCCCCAGCATTTT; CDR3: CASSIAPLSVGGQPQHF
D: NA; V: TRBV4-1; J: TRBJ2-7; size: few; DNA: TGCGCCAGCAGCCTAGTCGGCTCCTACGAGCAGTACTTC; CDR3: CASSLVGSYEQYF
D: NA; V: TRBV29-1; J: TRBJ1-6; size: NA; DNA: TGCAGCGCAGGAGAGGGAACCGGTCCCCTCCACTTT; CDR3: CSAGEGTGPLHF
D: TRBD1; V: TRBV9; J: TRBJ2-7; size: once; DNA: TGTGCCAGCAGCGTGGGACCGGGACAGGGTTCCTACGAGCAGTACTTC; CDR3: CASSVGPGQGSYEQYF
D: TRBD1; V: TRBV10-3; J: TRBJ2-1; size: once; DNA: TGTGCCATCAGGCAGGGACAGGGGGACAATGAGCAGTTCTTC; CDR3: CAIRQGQGDNEQFF
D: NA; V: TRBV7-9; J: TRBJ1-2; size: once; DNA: TGTGCCAGCAGAGGGGTTGGCTACACCTTC; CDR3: CASRGVGYTF
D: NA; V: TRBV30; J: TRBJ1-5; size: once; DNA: TGTGCCTGGAGTGTCAGGCAGAATCAGCCCCAGCATTTT; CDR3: CAWSVRQNQPQHF
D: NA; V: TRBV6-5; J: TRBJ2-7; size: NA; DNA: TGTGCCAGCAGCTCAACAGGGGGGGCATCCTACGAGCAGTACTTC; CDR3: CASSSTGGASYEQYF